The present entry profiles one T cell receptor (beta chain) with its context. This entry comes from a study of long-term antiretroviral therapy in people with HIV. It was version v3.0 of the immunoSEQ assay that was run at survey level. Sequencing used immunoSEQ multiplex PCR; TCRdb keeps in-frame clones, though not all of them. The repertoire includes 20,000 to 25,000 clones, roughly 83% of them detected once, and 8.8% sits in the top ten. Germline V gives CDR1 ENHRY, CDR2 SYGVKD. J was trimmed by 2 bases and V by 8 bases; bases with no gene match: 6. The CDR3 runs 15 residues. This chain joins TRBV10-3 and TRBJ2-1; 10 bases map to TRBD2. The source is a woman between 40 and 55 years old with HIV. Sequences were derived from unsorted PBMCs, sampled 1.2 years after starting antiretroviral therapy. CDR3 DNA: TGTGCCATCCCCGGACTAGCGGCCGCCTACAATGAGCAGTTCTTC. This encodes CAIPGLAAAYNEQFF.